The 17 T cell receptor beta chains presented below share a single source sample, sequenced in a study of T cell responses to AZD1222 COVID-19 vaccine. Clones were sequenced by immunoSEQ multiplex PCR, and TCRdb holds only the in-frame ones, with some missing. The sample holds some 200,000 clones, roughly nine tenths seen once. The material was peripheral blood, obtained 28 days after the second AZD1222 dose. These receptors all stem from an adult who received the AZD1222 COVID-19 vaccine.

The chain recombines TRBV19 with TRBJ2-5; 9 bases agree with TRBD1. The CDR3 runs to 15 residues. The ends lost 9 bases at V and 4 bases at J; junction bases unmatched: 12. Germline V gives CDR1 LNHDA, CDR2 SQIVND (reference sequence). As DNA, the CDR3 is TGTGCCAGCGGAGCAGGACAGGGGAATCTAGAGACCCAGTACTTC. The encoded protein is CASGAGQGNLETQYF.

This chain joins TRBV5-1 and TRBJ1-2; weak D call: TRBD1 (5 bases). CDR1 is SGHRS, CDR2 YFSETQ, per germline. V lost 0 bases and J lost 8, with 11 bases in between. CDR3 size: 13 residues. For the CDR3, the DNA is TGCGCCAGCAGCTTGGATCCAGGGCGGGGCTACACCTTC. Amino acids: CASSLDPGRGYTF.

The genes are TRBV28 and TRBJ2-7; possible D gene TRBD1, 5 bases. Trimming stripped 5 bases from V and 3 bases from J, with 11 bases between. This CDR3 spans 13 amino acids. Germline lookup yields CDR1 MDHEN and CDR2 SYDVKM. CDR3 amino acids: CASSPGHHYEQYF. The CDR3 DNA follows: TGTGCCAGCAGTCCCGGACACCACTACGAGCAGTACTTC.

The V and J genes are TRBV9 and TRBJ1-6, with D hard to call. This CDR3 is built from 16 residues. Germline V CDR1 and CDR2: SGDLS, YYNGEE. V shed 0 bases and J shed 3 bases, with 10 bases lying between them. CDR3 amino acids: CASSVEPLFYNSPLHF. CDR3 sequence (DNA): TGTGCCAGCAGCGTAGAACCGCTCTTCTATAATTCACCCCTCCACTTT. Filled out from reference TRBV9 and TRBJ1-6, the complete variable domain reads DSGVTQTPKHLITATGQRVTLRCSPRSGDLSVYWYQQSLDQGLQFLIQYYNGEERAKGNILERFSAQQFPDLHSELNLSSLELGDSALYFCASSVEPLFYNSPLHFGNGTRLTVT.

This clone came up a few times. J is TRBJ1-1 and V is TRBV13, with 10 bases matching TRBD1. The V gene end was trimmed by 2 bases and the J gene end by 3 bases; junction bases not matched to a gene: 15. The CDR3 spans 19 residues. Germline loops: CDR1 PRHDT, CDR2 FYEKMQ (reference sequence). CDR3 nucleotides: TGTGCCAGCAGCTTATCGGGCTGGGCCGGCGGACAGGGGGACACTGAAGCTTTCTTT. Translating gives CASSLSGWAGGQGDTEAFF.

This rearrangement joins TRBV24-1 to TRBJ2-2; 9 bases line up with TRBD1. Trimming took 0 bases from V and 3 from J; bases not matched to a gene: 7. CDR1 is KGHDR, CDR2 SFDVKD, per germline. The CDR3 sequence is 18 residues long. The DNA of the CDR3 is TGTGCCACCAGTGATTTGGGGGACAGGGCAGTGGACACCGGGGAGCTGTTTTTT. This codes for CATSDLGDRAVDTGELFF.

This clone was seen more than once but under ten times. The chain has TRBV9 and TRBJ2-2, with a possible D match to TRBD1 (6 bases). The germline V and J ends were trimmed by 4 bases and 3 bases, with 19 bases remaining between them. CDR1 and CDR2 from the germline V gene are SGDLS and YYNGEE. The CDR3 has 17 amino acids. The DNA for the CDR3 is TGTGCCAGCAGCCTATTGCCGGGACAAGGATACACCGGGGAGCTGTTTTTT. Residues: CASSLLPGQGYTGELFF.

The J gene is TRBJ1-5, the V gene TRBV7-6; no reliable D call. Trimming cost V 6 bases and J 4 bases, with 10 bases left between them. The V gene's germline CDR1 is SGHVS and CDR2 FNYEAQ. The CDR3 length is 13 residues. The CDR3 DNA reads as TGTGCCAGCAGTTCGGACCAAAATCAGCCCCAGCATTTT. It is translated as CASSSDQNQPQHF.

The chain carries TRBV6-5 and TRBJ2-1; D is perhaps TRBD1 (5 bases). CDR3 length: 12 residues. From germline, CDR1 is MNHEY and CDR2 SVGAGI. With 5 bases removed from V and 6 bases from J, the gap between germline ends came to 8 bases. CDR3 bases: TGTGCCAGCAGTCAGGGATCCAATGAGCAGTTCTTC. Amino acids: CASSQGSNEQFF.

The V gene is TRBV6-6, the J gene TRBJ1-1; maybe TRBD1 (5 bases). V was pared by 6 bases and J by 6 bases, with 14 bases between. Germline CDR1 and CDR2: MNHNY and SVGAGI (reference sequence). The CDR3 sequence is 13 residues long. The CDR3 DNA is TGTGCCAGCAGCCCCCCATCAGGGCCTGAAGCTTTCTTT. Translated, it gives CASSPPSGPEAFF.

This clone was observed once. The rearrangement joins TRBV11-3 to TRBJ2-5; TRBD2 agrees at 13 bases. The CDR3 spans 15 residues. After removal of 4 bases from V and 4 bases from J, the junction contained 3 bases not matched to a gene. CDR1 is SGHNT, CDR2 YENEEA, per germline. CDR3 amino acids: CASSSGLAGRETQYF. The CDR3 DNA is TGTGCCAGCAGCTCGGGACTAGCGGGACGAGAGACCCAGTACTTC.

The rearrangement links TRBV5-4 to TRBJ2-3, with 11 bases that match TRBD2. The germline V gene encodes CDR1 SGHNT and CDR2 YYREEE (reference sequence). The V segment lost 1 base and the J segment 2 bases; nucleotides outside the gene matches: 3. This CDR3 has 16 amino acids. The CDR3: CASSLTSGRITDTQYF. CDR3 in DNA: TGTGCCAGCAGCTTGACTAGCGGGAGAATCACAGATACGCAGTATTTT. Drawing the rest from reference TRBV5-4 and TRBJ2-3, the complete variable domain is ETGVTQSPTHLIKTRGQQVTLRCSSQSGHNTVSWYQQALGQGPQFIFQYYREEENGRGNFPPRFSGLQFPNYSSELNVNALELDDSALYLCASSLTSGRITDTQYFGPGTRLTVL.

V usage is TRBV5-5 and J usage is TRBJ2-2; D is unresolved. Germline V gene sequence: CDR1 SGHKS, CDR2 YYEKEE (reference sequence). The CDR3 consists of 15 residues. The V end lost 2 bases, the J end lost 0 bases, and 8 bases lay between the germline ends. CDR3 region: CASSLDLANTGELFF. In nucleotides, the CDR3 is TGTGCCAGCAGCTTAGATCTAGCGAACACCGGGGAGCTGTTTTTT. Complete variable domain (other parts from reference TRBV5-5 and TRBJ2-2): DAGVTQSPTHLIKTRGQQVTLRCSPISGHKSVSWYQQVLGQGPQFIFQYYEKEERGRGNFPDRFSARQFPNYSSELNVNALLLGDSALYLCASSLDLANTGELFFGEGSRLTVL.

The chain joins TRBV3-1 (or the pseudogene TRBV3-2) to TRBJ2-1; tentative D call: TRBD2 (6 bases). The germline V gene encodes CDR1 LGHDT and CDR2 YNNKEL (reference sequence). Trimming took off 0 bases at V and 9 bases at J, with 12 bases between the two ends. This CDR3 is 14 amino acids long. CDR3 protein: CASSQDPGGTEQFF. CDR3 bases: TGTGCCAGCAGCCAAGATCCCGGGGGTACTGAGCAGTTCTTC.

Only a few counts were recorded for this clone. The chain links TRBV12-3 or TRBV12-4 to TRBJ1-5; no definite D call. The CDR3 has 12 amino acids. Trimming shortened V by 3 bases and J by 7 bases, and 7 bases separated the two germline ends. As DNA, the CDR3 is TGTGCCAGCAGTTTCGGTGACCAGCCCCAGCATTTT. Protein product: CASSFGDQPQHF.

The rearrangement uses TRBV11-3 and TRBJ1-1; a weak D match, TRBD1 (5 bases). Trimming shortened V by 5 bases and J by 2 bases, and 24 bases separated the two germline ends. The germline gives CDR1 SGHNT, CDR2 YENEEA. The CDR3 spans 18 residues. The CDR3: CASSPRAGRGIANTEAFF. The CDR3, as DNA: TGTGCCAGCAGCCCCCGGGCAGGGAGAGGGATAGCCAACACTGAAGCTTTCTTT.

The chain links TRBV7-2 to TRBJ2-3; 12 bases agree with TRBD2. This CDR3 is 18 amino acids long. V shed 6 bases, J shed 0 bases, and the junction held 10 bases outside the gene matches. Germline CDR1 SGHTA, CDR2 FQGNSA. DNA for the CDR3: TGTGCCAGCAGGTCACGGACTAGCGGGACTGCTAGCACAGATACGCAGTATTTT. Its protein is CASRSRTSGTASTDTQYF.